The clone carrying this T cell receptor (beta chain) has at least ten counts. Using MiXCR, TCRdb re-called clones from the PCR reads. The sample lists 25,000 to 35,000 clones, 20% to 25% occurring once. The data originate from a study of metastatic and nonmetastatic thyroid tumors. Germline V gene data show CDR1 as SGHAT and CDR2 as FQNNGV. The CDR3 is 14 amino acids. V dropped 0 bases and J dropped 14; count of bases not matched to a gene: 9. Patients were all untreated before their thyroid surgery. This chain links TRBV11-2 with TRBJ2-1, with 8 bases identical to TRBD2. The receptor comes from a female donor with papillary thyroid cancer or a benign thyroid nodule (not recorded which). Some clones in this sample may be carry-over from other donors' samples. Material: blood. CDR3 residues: CASSLDGGAQAEFF. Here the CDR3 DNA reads TGTGCCAGCAGCTTAGACGGGGGGGCCCAGGCTGAGTTCTTC.